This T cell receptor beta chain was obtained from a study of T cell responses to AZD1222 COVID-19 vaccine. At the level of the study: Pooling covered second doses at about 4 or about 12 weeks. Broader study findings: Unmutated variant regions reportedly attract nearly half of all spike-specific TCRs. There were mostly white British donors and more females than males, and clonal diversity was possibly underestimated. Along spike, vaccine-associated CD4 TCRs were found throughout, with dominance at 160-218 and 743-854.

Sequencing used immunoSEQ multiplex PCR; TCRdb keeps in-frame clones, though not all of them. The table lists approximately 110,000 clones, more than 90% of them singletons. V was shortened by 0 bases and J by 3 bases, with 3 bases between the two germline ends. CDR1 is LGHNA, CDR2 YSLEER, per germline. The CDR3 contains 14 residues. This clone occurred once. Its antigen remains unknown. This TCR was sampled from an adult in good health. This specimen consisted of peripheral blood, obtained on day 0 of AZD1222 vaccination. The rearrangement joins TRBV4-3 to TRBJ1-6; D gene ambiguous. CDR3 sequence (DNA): TGCGCCAGCAGCCAAGATTTCTATAATTCACCCCTCCACTTT. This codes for CASSQDFYNSPLHF.